This T cell receptor (beta chain) was obtained from a study of T cell repertoires in cytomegalovirus infection. TCRdb recomputed calls from the reads with MiXCR, one row per CDR3 protein. This table has roughly 800,000 distinct CDR3 sequences, under 35% appearing once. A note on this clonotype: Its antigen is unknown.

The receptor comes from a human donor in good health (CMV status not recorded). Some clones in this sample may be carry-over from other donors' samples. Material: cultured CD8+ T cells from PBMCs, obtained from culture after CMV antigen stimulation.

In nucleotides, the CDR3 is TGTGCCAGCAGTTTCATGGGGTTATCGAACACTGAAGCTTTCTTT. This gives the protein CASSFMGLSNTEAFF. The chain carries TRBV27 and TRBJ1-1; D remains unclear. V lost 3 bases to trimming and J lost 1 base, with 12 bases between them. Germline-derived CDR1 and CDR2 are MNHEY and SMNVEV (reference sequence). This CDR3 region has 15 residues.